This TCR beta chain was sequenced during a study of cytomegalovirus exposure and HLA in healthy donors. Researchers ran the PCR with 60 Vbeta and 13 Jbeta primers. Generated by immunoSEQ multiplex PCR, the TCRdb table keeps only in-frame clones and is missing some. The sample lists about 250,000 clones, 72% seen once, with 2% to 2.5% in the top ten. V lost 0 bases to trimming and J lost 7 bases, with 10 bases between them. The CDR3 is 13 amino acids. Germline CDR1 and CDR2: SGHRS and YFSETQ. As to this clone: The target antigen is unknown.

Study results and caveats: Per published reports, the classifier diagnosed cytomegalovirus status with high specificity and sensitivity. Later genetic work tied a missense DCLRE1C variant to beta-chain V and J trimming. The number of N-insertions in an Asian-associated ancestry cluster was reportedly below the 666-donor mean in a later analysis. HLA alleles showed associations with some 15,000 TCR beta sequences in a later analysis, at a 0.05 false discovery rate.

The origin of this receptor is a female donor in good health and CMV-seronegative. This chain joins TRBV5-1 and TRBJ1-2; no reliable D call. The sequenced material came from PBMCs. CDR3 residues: CASSLGESGGYTF. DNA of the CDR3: TGCGCCAGCAGCTTGGGGGAGTCCGGTGGCTACACCTTC.